This record concerns one TCR beta chain sequence. What it binds is unknown. This record belongs to a study of PD-L1 blockade in urothelial cancer. Study summary: Between 0 and 3 prior chemotherapy regimens had been given to patients. At 6 weeks and at 3 weeks (second dose) after treatment start, blood was analyzed. Each blood sample yielded a median of about 130,000 T cells. Study-level points and caveats: For durable-benefit patients, tumor-associated blood clones expanded more at 3 weeks.

Repertoires were generated with immunoSEQ multiplex PCR, while TCRdb's copy carries only in-frame clones and drops some. In the table there are about 52,000 clones, around 82% of which are singletons. Sample: PBMCs, taken around atezolizumab (anti-PD-L1) treatment. The origin of this receptor is a middle-aged man with urothelial cancer.

CDR3 sequence (DNA): TGTGCCAGCAGCGTAGCCTCCTCTGGAAACACCATATATTTT. Amino acid sequence: CASSVASSGNTIYF. This chain connects TRBV9 to TRBJ1-3; D is unclear. The CDR3 is 14 residues long. V lost 0 bases and J lost 0, with 4 bases in between. Germline V gene data show CDR1 as SGDLS and CDR2 as YYNGEE. Looking up the rest from reference TRBV9 and TRBJ1-3 gives the full variable domain: DSGVTQTPKHLITATGQRVTLRCSPRSGDLSVYWYQQSLDQGLQFLIQYYNGEERAKGNILERFSAQQFPDLHSELNLSSLELGDSALYFCASSVASSGNTIYFGEGSWLTVV.